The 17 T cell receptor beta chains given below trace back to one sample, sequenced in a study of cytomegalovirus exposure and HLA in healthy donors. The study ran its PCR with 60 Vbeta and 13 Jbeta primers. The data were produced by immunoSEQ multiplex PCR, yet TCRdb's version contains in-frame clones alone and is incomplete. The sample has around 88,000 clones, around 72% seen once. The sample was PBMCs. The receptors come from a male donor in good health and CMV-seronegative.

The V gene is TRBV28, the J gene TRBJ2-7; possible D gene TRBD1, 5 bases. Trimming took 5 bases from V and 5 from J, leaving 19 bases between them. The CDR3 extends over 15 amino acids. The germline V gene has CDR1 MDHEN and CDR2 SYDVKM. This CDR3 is CASSTLRREIHEQYF. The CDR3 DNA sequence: TGTGCCAGCAGTACCCTTCGCAGGGAAATCCACGAGCAGTACTTC.

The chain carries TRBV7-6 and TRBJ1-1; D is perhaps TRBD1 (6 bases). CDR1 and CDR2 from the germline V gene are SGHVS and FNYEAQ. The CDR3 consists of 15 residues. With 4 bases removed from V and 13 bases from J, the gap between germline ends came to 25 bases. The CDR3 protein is CASSSSRHRDNQGFF. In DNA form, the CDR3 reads TGTGCCAGCAGCTCATCTCGTCACCGGGACAACCAAGGTTTCTTT.

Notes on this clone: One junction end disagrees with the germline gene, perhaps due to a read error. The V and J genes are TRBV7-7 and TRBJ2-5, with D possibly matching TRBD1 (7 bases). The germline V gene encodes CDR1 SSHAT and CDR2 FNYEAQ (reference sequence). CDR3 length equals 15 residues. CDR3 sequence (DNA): TGTGCTAGCAGCTTAGAGGCAGGGGGGCAAGAGACCCAGTACTTC. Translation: CASSLEAGGQETQYF.

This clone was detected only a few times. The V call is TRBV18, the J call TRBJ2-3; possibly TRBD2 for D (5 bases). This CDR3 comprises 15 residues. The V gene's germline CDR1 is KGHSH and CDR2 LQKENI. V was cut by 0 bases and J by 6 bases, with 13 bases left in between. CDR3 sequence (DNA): TGTGCCAGCTCACCACCTTCCCGGGAAAGGGATACGCAGTATTTT. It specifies CASSPPSRERDTQYF.

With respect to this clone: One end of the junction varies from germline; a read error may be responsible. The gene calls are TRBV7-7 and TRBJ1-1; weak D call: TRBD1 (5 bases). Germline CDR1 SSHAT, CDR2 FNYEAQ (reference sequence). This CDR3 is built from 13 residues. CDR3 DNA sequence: TGTGCTAGCAGCTTGACAGCTAACACTGAAGCTTTCTTT. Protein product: CASSLTANTEAFF.

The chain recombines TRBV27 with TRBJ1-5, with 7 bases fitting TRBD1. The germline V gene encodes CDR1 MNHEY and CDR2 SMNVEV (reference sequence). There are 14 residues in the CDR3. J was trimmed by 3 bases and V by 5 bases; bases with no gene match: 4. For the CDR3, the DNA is TGTGCCAGCAGTCCGACAGGGTCCAATCAGCCCCAGCATTTT. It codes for CASSPTGSNQPQHF.

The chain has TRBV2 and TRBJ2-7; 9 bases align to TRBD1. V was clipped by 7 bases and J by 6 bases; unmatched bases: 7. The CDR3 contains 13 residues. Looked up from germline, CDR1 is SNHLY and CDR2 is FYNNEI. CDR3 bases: TGTGCCAGCAATCGGGACAGGGAAGGCGAGCAGTACTTC. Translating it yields CASNRDREGEQYF.

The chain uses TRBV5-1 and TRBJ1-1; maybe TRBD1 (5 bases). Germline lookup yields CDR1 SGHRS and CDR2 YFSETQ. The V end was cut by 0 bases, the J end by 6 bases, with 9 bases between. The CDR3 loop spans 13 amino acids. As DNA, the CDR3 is TGCGCCAGCAGCTTGGAGGCGGGGGCTGAAGCTTTCTTT. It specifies CASSLEAGAEAFF.

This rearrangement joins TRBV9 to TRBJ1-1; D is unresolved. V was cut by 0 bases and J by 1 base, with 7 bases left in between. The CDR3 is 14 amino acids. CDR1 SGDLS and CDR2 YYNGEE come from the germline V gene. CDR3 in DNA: TGTGCCAGCAGCGTAGTGGCGGGGAACACTGAAGCTTTCTTT. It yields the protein CASSVVAGNTEAFF.

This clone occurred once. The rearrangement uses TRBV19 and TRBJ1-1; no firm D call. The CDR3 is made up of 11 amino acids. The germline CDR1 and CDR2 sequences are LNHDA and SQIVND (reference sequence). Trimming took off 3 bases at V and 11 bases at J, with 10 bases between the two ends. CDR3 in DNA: TGTGCCAGTAGTATCTCGAGTGGTGCTTTCTTT. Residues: CASSISSGAFF.

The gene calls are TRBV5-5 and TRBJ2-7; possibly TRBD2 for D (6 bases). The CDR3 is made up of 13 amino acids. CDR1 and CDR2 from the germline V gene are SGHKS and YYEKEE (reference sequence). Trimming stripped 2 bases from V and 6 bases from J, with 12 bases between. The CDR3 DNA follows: TGTGCCAGCAGCTTTTCCGGAGGGCCCGAGCAGTACTTC. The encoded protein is CASSFSGGPEQYF. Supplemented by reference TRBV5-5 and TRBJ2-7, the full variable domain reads DAGVTQSPTHLIKTRGQQVTLRCSPISGHKSVSWYQQVLGQGPQFIFQYYEKEERGRGNFPDRFSARQFPNYSSELNVNALLLGDSALYLCASSFSGGPEQYFGPGTRLTVT.

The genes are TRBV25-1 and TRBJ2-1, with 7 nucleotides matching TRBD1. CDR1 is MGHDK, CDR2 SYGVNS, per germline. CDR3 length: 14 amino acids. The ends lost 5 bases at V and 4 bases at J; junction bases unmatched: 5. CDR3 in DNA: TGTGCCAGCAGTTACCCGGGACAGTACAATGAGCAGTTCTTC. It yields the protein CASSYPGQYNEQFF.

The DNA of the CDR3 is TGTGCCAGCAGCGTAGGGACTAGCGGGATGTTATACAATGAGCAGTTCTTC. This codes for CASSVGTSGMLYNEQFF. The chain joins TRBV9 to TRBJ2-1; TRBD2 matches at 12 bases. CDR1 is SGDLS and CDR2 is YYNGEE in the germline V gene. The CDR3 covers 17 residues. The ends lost 0 bases at V and 4 bases at J; junction bases unmatched: 5.

This chain's CDR3 is CASSYSNRLNTGELFF. In DNA form, the CDR3 reads TGTGCCAGCAGTTACTCGAACAGGTTGAACACCGGGGAGCTGTTTTTT. The chain employs TRBV6-5 and TRBJ2-2, with a possible D match to TRBD1 (5 bases). Germline assignment: CDR1 MNHEY and CDR2 SVGAGI. This CDR3 comprises 16 residues. V was shortened by 0 bases and J by 1 base, with 9 bases between the two germline ends.

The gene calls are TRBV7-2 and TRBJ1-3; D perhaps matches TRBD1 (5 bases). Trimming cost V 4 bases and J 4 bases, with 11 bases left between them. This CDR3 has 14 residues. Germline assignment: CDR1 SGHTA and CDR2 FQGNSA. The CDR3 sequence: CASSYGQYGNTIYF. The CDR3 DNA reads TGTGCCAGCAGCTACGGACAATACGGAAACACCATATATTTT.

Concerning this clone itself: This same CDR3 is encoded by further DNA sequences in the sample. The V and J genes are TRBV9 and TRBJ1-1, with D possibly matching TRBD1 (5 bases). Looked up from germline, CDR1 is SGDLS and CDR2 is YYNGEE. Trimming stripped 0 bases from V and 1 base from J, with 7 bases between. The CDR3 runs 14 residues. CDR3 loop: CASSVGQGNTEAFF. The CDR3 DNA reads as TGTGCCAGCAGCGTAGGTCAGGGGAACACTGAAGCTTTCTTT.

The CDR3 protein is CASSYRLAGSSYNEQFF. The CDR3 DNA is TGTGCCAGCAGCTACCGACTAGCGGGTAGCTCCTACAATGAGCAGTTCTTC. The rearrangement links TRBV5-4 to TRBJ2-1, with 10 bases aligning to TRBD2. J gave up 0 bases and V 3 bases, and 6 bases lay outside the gene matches. Looked up from germline, CDR1 is SGHNT and CDR2 is YYREEE (reference sequence). This CDR3 comprises 17 residues.